Given below is one T cell receptor beta chain in context. Assay: immunoSEQ multiplex PCR; the TCRdb copy retains only in-frame clones and omits some. The data show 500,000 to 750,000 clones, with 88% seen just once and around 0.01% held by the top ten. These data belong to a study of shared T cell receptors in the human thymus. The sample also formed part of further work on human thymus T cells. This second study notes: The thymus was resected at corrective cardiac surgery. Use of V and J genes seemed skewed within the thymic and blood repertoires. Thymic repertoires from unrelated individuals overlapped highly, related research reported.

This TCR derives from a boy under three years old with a congenital heart defect. Sequencing was carried out using thymocytes.

The DNA for the CDR3 is TGTGCCAGCAGTCGAACAGGGGGGCCTTTTCTAGCCAAAAACATTCAGTACTTC. Translation: CASSRTGGPFLAKNIQYF. This chain uses TRBV28 with TRBJ2-4; 8 bases map to TRBD1. The CDR3 loop spans 18 amino acids. Looked up from germline, CDR1 is MDHEN and CDR2 is SYDVKM. V lost 5 bases, J lost 0 bases, and 12 bases stayed unmatched.